The 28 T cell receptor beta chains in this list originate from one sample, sequenced in a study of CD8 T cells in ankylosing spondylitis. Findings and limits, study-wide: The study identified a TCR beta motif of several highly homologous variants that appeared characteristic of ankylosing spondylitis blood.

Which antigens these TCRs recognize remains unknown. Using its own MiXCR run on the 5' RACE reads, TCRdb lists one record per CDR3 protein. The sample has approximately 540,000 distinct CDR3 sequences; 10% to 15% are singletons. Sample: blood, either unsorted or a sorted T cell fraction (not recorded which). The receptors were gathered from a male donor with ankylosing spondylitis.

The V and J genes are TRBV13 and TRBJ2-4; 7 bases fit TRBD2. The V gene's germline CDR1 is PRHDT and CDR2 FYEKMQ (reference sequence). The CDR3 consists of 16 residues. V dropped 3 bases and J dropped 0; count of bases not matched to a gene: 5. The CDR3 coding sequence is TGTGCCAGCAGCTTCACTAGCGTACTAGCCAAAAACATTCAGTACTTC. Its protein is CASSFTSVLAKNIQYF.

The sample holds many counts of this clonotype. The V call is TRBV7-9, the J call TRBJ2-3; D unclear. Trimming stripped 5 bases from V and 5 bases from J, with 8 bases between. CDR3 size: 12 residues. Germline CDR1 is SEHNR and CDR2 is FQNEAQ (reference sequence). In nucleotides, the CDR3 is TGTGCCAGCAGCGGCTCAAAAGATACGCAGTATTTT. It translates to CASSGSKDTQYF.

In this sample, this clonotype turned up a few times. The CDR3 bases are TGTGCCAGCAGCTTAGAGGCAGGGTTTGCAGATACGCAGTATTTT. Its protein product is CASSLEAGFADTQYF. This sequence joins TRBV11-2 and TRBJ2-3; D perhaps matches TRBD1 (5 bases). V was pared by 0 bases and J by 4 bases, with 11 bases between. Germline V gene lookup returns CDR1 SGHAT and CDR2 FQNNGV. The CDR3 loop spans 15 amino acids. Full variable domain (remainder filled in from reference TRBV11-2 and TRBJ2-3): EAGVAQSPRYKIIEKRQSVAFWCNPISGHATLYWYQQILGQGPKLLIQFQNNGVVDDSQLPKDRFSAERLKGVDSTLKIQPAKLEDSAVYLCASSLEAGFADTQYFGPGTRLTVL.

The table lists this clonotype with a few counts. The chain joins TRBV24-1 to TRBJ2-1; 7 bases fit TRBD1. V lost 8 bases and J lost 8; bases outside the gene matches: 8. CDR3 length equals 13 residues. Germline CDR1 KGHDR, CDR2 SFDVKD. The CDR3 DNA sequence: TGTGCCACCACAGGACAGGATGGCCATGAGCAGTTCTTC. Translation gives CATTGQDGHEQFF.

This clonotype occurred many times. In DNA form, the CDR3 reads TGTGCCAGCAAATCAGTGGGCAATCAGCCCCAGCATTTT. This gives the protein CASKSVGNQPQHF. This sequence joins TRBV2 and TRBJ1-5; D remains ambiguous. Germline V lookup: CDR1 SNHLY, CDR2 FYNNEI. The CDR3 extends over 13 amino acids. The V and J ends lost 7 bases and 2 bases respectively, with 9 bases between them.

This chain links TRBV10-3 with TRBJ2-3; D may be TRBD2 (6 bases). This CDR3 region has 15 residues. The germline CDR1 and CDR2 sequences are ENHRY and SYGVKD. The V and J ends lost 6 bases and 5 bases respectively, with 18 bases between them. The CDR3 DNA is TGTGCCATCAGCCGAGAGCGGAGGGCCGGAGATACGCAGTATTTT. Its translation is CAISRERRAGDTQYF.

The gene calls are TRBV20-1 and TRBJ2-7; a weak D match, TRBD2 (5 bases). This CDR3 comprises 14 residues. The ends were cut back, 2 bases at V and 4 bases at J, with 15 bases in the middle. Germline V CDR1 and CDR2: DFQATT, SNEGSKA (reference sequence). Here the CDR3 DNA reads TGCAGTGCTAGACCGGGAAAGGGCCCTTACGAGCAGTACTTC. Protein: CSARPGKGPYEQYF.

The rearrangement links TRBV6-5 to TRBJ2-5, with D uncertain. The germline gives CDR1 MNHEY, CDR2 SVGAGI. The CDR3 runs to 14 residues. V lost 3 bases to trimming and J lost 5 bases, with 13 bases between them. The CDR3 here is CASSYDRTGETQYF. CDR3 bases: TGTGCCAGCAGTTATGACCGAACTGGGGAGACCCAGTACTTC.

This chain joins TRBV5-6 and TRBJ2-2; 15 bases match TRBD2. The CDR3 is 20 residues long. Trimming at V came to 3 bases and at J to 0 bases, leaving 9 bases not matched to a gene. The germline CDR1 and CDR2 sequences are SGHDT and YYEEEE. For the CDR3, the DNA is TGTGCCAGCAGCTCTTCGGGACTAGCGGGAGGATTCGCGAACACCGGGGAGCTGTTTTTT. It translates to CASSSSGLAGGFANTGELFF.

The chain uses TRBV2 and TRBJ2-7; TRBD1 agrees at 12 bases. Germline loops: CDR1 SNHLY, CDR2 FYNNEI. The CDR3 runs to 14 residues. V lost 5 bases, J lost 4 bases, and 3 bases stayed unmatched. Here the CDR3 reads CASSWDRGHYEQYV. DNA for the CDR3: TGTGCCAGCAGTTGGGACAGGGGGCATTACGAGCAGTACGTC.

This clonotype turned up a few times. The genes are TRBV6-5 and TRBJ2-4; D is undetermined. The CDR3 length is 16 residues. The V gene's germline CDR1 is MNHEY and CDR2 SVGAGI. The V end was cut by 0 bases, the J end by 4 bases, with 13 bases between. The CDR3 DNA sequence: TGTGCCAGCAGTTACTCGAGTTGGTCGAGGAAAAACATTCAGTACTTC. Translation: CASSYSSWSRKNIQYF.

The gene calls are TRBV20-1 and TRBJ1-1; 9 nucleotides line up with TRBD1. The CDR3 has 14 residues. V was clipped by 3 bases and J by 1 base; unmatched bases: 3. The V gene's germline CDR1 is DFQATT and CDR2 SNEGSKA (reference sequence). CDR3 DNA sequence: TGCAGTGCTAGGGCACAGGGGGCGAACACTGAAGCTTTCTTT. Amino acids: CSARAQGANTEAFF.

This clonotype has at least ten counts. V and J are TRBV29-1 and TRBJ2-3; TRBD2 matches 8 bases. Germline trimming cut 4 bases from V and 3 bases from J; bases unmatched to any gene: 6. Per germline, CDR1 SQVTM and CDR2 ANQGSEA. The CDR3 is made up of 14 amino acids. The CDR3 is CSVGLAIVTDTQYF. CDR3 sequence (DNA): TGCAGCGTTGGACTAGCGATTGTGACAGATACGCAGTATTTT.

This chain joins TRBV29-1 and TRBJ2-2; D remains ambiguous. The CDR3 is made up of 12 amino acids. Looked up from germline, CDR1 is SQVTM and CDR2 is ANQGSEA. V was trimmed by 5 bases and J by 1 base, leaving 5 bases between them. CDR3 nucleotide sequence: TGCAGCGTTCGAATGAACACCGGGGAGCTGTTTTTT. This gives the protein CSVRMNTGELFF.

This chain uses TRBV30 with TRBJ2-7; 9 bases map to TRBD1. The ends lost 2 bases at V and 5 bases at J; junction bases unmatched: 4. Germline-derived CDR1 and CDR2 are GTSNPN and SVGIG (reference sequence). CDR3 size: 13 residues. As DNA, the CDR3 is TGTGCCTGGAGTTACGGACAGGGGAACGAGCAGTACGTC. This sequence encodes CAWSYGQGNEQYV.

Comments on this clonotype: This sequence may be a read error, since a much larger clone differs from it by one base. The chain joins TRBV24-1 to TRBJ2-1; no reliable D call. This CDR3 comprises 12 residues. Germline CDR1 is KGHDR and CDR2 is SFDVKD. The CDR3 nucleotides read TGTCCCACGTGGTGGCCCTACAATGAGCAGTTCTTC. Translation: CPTWWPYNEQFF.

The table lists this clonotype with many counts. The chain links TRBV7-2 to TRBJ2-7, with D possibly being TRBD1 (6 bases). CDR1 and CDR2 (germline): SGHTA, FQGNSA. The CDR3 has 14 residues. The V gene lost 1 base and the J gene lost 7 bases, with 14 bases spanning the gap. CDR3 in DNA: TGTGCCAGCAGCTTAGGTTGTGGGGGCTGGGAGCAGTACGTC. Amino acids: CASSLGCGGWEQYV.

With regard to this clonotype: One end of the junction varies from germline; a read error may be responsible. The chain carries TRBV5-1 and TRBJ2-7; 7 nucleotides agree with TRBD1. Germline lookup yields CDR1 SGHRS and CDR2 YFSETQ. The CDR3 totals 13 residues. The CDR3 DNA is TGCGCCAGCAGCTTAGGGGGCTCCTACGAGCAGAACTTC. Translation gives CASSLGGSYEQNF.

The J gene is TRBJ2-2, the V gene TRBV2; a possible D gene is TRBD2 (6 bases). The CDR3 contains 16 residues. Germline V gives CDR1 SNHLY, CDR2 FYNNEI. Trimming stripped 1 base from V and 2 bases from J, with 11 bases between. The CDR3 nucleotides are TGTGCCAGCAGTGAAGAACAACTAGCTAACACCGGGGAGCTGTTTTTT. Amino acids: CASSEEQLANTGELFF.

At least ten counts were recorded for this clonotype. V usage is TRBV11-3 and J usage is TRBJ2-2; weak D call: TRBD1 (5 bases). The CDR3 sequence is 14 residues long. Germline CDR1 and CDR2: SGHNT and YENEEA. V was cut by 1 base and J by 6 bases, with 9 bases left in between. The CDR3, as DNA: TGTGCCAGCAGCTTAGTTGGGGCAGCCGGGGAGCTGTTTTTT. Translated: CASSLVGAAGELFF. Variable domain in full (rest from reference TRBV11-3 and TRBJ2-2): EAGVVQSPRYKIIEKKQPVAFWCNPISGHNTLYWYLQNLGQGPELLIRYENEEAVDDSQLPKDRFSAERLKGVDSTLKIQPAELGDSAVYLCASSLVGAAGELFFGEGSRLTVL.

The sample holds many counts of this clonotype. This chain uses TRBV12-3 or TRBV12-4 with TRBJ1-6; D unclear. Trimming left V 2 bases short and J 7 bases short, with 15 bases between. CDR3 length: 16 residues. The CDR3 DNA is TGTGCCAGCAGTTTATATCCGGCTCCCCGGAATTCACCCCTCCACTTT. Its translation: CASSLYPAPRNSPLHF.

This clonotype was recorded a few times. The rearrangement links TRBV20-1 to TRBJ2-3; weak D call: TRBD2 (6 bases). Germline-derived CDR1 and CDR2 are DFQATT and SNEGSKA (reference sequence). V was pared by 3 bases and J by 0 bases, with 10 bases between. The CDR3 has 14 amino acids. The CDR3 sequence: CSASSGTSTDTQYF. CDR3 in DNA: TGCAGTGCTAGTAGCGGTACCAGCACAGATACGCAGTATTTT.

There are a few counts of this clonotype. The chain joins TRBV4-2 to TRBJ1-1; 7 bases are a match to TRBD1. Germline assignment: CDR1 LGHNA and CDR2 YNFKEQ. Losses at the gene ends were 3 bases for V and 1 base for J; bases not matched to a gene: 5. The CDR3 totals 15 residues. CDR3 in DNA: TGTGCCAGCAGCCATACCGGGACAGCGAACACTGAAGCTTTCTTT. The encoded protein is CASSHTGTANTEAFF.

This clonotype was seen only a few times. The chain links TRBV4-1 to TRBJ2-2; a possible D gene is TRBD2 (5 bases). This CDR3 spans 16 amino acids. Germline V gene data show CDR1 as MGHRA and CDR2 as YSYEKL. V was shortened by 5 bases and J by 6 bases, with 19 bases between the two germline ends. CDR3 sequence: CASSFHGLSASGELFF. DNA of the CDR3: TGCGCCAGCAGCTTTCATGGTCTTAGCGCATCCGGGGAGCTGTTTTTT.

In this sample, this clonotype turned up a few times. The V call is TRBV7-2, the J call TRBJ1-2; D might be TRBD1 (6 bases). The germline CDR1 and CDR2 sequences are SGHTA and FQGNSA. This CDR3 is 15 amino acids long. The V and J ends lost 1 base and 1 base respectively, with 10 bases between them. The DNA of the CDR3 is TGTGCCAGCAGCTTAGAGTCAGGGGTTAACTATGGCTACACCTTC. Translation gives CASSLESGVNYGYTF.

The chain is built from TRBV20-1 and TRBJ2-1; maybe TRBD2 (6 bases). V dropped 6 bases and J dropped 5 bases, with 14 bases sitting between them. The CDR3 is 13 amino acids. The germline V gene encodes CDR1 DFQATT and CDR2 SNEGSKA (reference sequence). CDR3 sequence reads: CSAPWDFNNEQFF. The CDR3 bases are TGCAGTGCGCCGTGGGACTTTAACAATGAGCAGTTCTTC.

The rearrangement uses TRBV18 and TRBJ1-2; D unresolved. CDR3 length: 14 amino acids. Germline-derived CDR1 and CDR2 are KGHSH and LQKENI. Trimming left V 3 bases short and J 3 bases short, with 11 bases between. Here the CDR3 DNA reads TGTGCCAGCTCACCCCAGGAAATAGACTATGGCTACACCTTC. This encodes CASSPQEIDYGYTF.

The chain links TRBV30 to TRBJ2-7, with D possibly being TRBD2 (6 bases). There are 13 residues in the CDR3. Germline lookup yields CDR1 GTSNPN and CDR2 SVGIG (reference sequence). The germline V and J ends were trimmed by 7 bases and 3 bases, with 16 bases remaining between them. CDR3 DNA: TGTGCCTTCCTCTCGGGGAGGCTCTACGAGCAGTACTTC. This codes for CAFLSGRLYEQYF.